The rows below give T cell receptor beta chains drawn from one sample of a study of vaccination and CD4 T cells after COVID-19. TCRdb passed the PCR reads through MiXCR, listing each CDR3 protein once. The data show under 15,000 distinct CDR3 sequences, about half seen once. These TCRs are of unknown antigen specificity. What was sequenced was CD4+ T cells from blood, cultured in vitro. These receptor sequences come from a human donor who had recovered from COVID-19. The CDR3 runs from the conserved cysteine through the conserved F or W. The order of the fields is CDR3 protein, J gene, V gene, CDR3 length, clone size. The size field is filled for only some rows; it gives once, few, many or a size class.

cdr3_aa: CASKPGLGTYNEQFF; j_call: TRBJ2-1; v_call: TRBV27; cdr3_length: 15; clone_size: NA
cdr3_aa: CASSTYLAGGTYEQFF; j_call: TRBJ2-1; v_call: TRBV11-3; cdr3_length: 16; clone_size: NA
cdr3_aa: CAWSEGPSNQPQHF; j_call: TRBJ1-5; v_call: TRBV30; cdr3_length: 14; clone_size: NA
cdr3_aa: CASSWRGPGEQYF; j_call: TRBJ2-7; v_call: TRBV5-6; cdr3_length: 13; clone_size: NA
cdr3_aa: CASSTGTGQFF; j_call: TRBJ2-1; v_call: TRBV2; cdr3_length: 11; clone_size: few
cdr3_aa: CASSPPGGRPTEAFF; j_call: TRBJ1-1; v_call: TRBV18; cdr3_length: 15; clone_size: NA
cdr3_aa: CASSTGYYEQYF; j_call: TRBJ2-7; v_call: TRBV12-3/TRBV12-4; cdr3_length: 12; clone_size: few
cdr3_aa: CASSRRQGTDTQYF; j_call: TRBJ2-3; v_call: TRBV19; cdr3_length: 14; clone_size: NA
cdr3_aa: CAISGGISRAQETQYF; j_call: TRBJ2-5; v_call: TRBV10-3; cdr3_length: 16; clone_size: NA
cdr3_aa: CASSLTLGLAPYEQYF; j_call: TRBJ2-7; v_call: TRBV5-6; cdr3_length: 16; clone_size: NA
cdr3_aa: CSASSIREGNQPQHF; j_call: TRBJ1-5; v_call: TRBV20-1; cdr3_length: 15; clone_size: NA
cdr3_aa: CASSQRGYTQYF; j_call: TRBJ2-3; v_call: TRBV3-1; cdr3_length: 12; clone_size: NA
cdr3_aa: CASSPQTGLTEAFF; j_call: TRBJ1-1; v_call: TRBV14; cdr3_length: 14; clone_size: NA
cdr3_aa: CASRQGTWEAFF; j_call: TRBJ1-1; v_call: TRBV6-2/TRBV6-3; cdr3_length: 12; clone_size: once
cdr3_aa: CASSLTGGTGELFF; j_call: TRBJ2-2; v_call: TRBV11-2; cdr3_length: 14; clone_size: NA
cdr3_aa: CSARRLAPNTGELFF; j_call: TRBJ2-2; v_call: TRBV20-1; cdr3_length: 15; clone_size: NA
cdr3_aa: CASTSTSGRIPDTQYF; j_call: TRBJ2-3; v_call: TRBV27; cdr3_length: 16; clone_size: NA
cdr3_aa: CSAKTGLRTEAFF; j_call: TRBJ1-1; v_call: TRBV20-1; cdr3_length: 13; clone_size: NA
cdr3_aa: CSARDTQGVNEKLFF; j_call: TRBJ1-4; v_call: TRBV20-1; cdr3_length: 15; clone_size: NA
cdr3_aa: CASSPTTGRSGGYTF; j_call: TRBJ1-2; v_call: TRBV7-2; cdr3_length: 15; clone_size: few
cdr3_aa: CASSPGPGNTEAFF; j_call: TRBJ1-1; v_call: TRBV7-3; cdr3_length: 14; clone_size: few
cdr3_aa: CASSILANTGELFF; j_call: TRBJ2-2; v_call: TRBV7-3; cdr3_length: 14; clone_size: NA